One and the same sample provided the 31 T cell receptor beta chains below, sequenced in a study of shared clonotypes between healthy human individuals. The repertoire was sequenced with immunoSEQ multiplex PCR; TCRdb's copy has only in-frame clones and lacks some. This sample carries over a million clones, roughly 97% of them seen once, and the ten largest clones take roughly 1.2%. The specimen was naive CD4+ T cells sorted from blood. Subset given: CD45RA+ positively selected. All receptors derive from a man under 40 in good health.

In regard to this clone: Additional DNA sequences in this sample encode the identical CDR3. This sequence joins TRBV7-3 and TRBJ2-3, with D uncertain. From germline, CDR1 is SGHTA and CDR2 FQGTGA. V lost 5 bases to trimming and J lost 1 base, with 4 bases between them. The CDR3 contains 12 residues. In DNA form, the CDR3 reads TGTGCCAGCAGCCCGGGCACAGATACGCAGTATTTT. Translating gives CASSPGTDTQYF. Using reference TRBV7-3 and TRBJ2-3 for the parts outside the CDR3, the full variable domain is GAGVSQTPSNKVTEKGKYVELRCDPISGHTALYWYRQSLGQGPEFLIYFQGTGAADDSGLPNDRFFAVRPEGSVSTLKIQRTERGDSAVYLCASSPGTDTQYFGPGTRLTVL.

This clone was seen a single time. The chain employs TRBV5-8 and TRBJ2-7; D is uncertain. V was trimmed by 4 bases and J by 5 bases, leaving 4 bases between them. The CDR3 runs to 10 residues. Germline CDR1 is SGHTS and CDR2 is YDEGEE. The CDR3: CASSPNEQYF. DNA of the CDR3: TGTGCCAGCAGCCCGAACGAGCAGTACTTC. Together with reference TRBV5-8 and TRBJ2-7, the CDR3 gives the full variable domain: EAGVTQSPTHLIKTRGQQATLRCSPISGHTSVYWYQQALGLGLQFLLWYDEGEERNRGNFPPRFSGRQFPNYSSELNVNALELEDSALYLCASSPNEQYFGPGTRLTVT.

The rearrangement uses TRBV5-4 and TRBJ2-1; 9 bases are shared with TRBD2. Unmatched junction bases numbered 7, after V lost 0 bases and J lost 9 bases. The CDR3 has 15 residues. Germline CDR1 SGHNT, CDR2 YYREEE (reference sequence). The CDR3 region has the DNA TGTGCCAGCAGCTTGGCGGCGGGAGGGCCCAGTGAGCAGTTCTTC. Protein: CASSLAAGGPSEQFF.

The chain is built from TRBV5-4 and TRBJ2-5; TRBD2 agrees at 8 bases. There are 16 residues in the CDR3. The junction had 11 bases not matched to a gene; V was cut back by 3 bases and J by 4 bases. Looked up from germline, CDR1 is SGHNT and CDR2 is YYREEE (reference sequence). This CDR3 is CASSYAVAGPRETQYF. For the CDR3, the DNA is TGTGCCAGCAGCTACGCGGTAGCGGGACCCAGAGAGACCCAGTACTTC. Based on the CDR3 plus reference TRBV5-4 and TRBJ2-5, the full variable domain is ETGVTQSPTHLIKTRGQQVTLRCSSQSGHNTVSWYQQALGQGPQFIFQYYREEENGRGNFPPRFSGLQFPNYSSELNVNALELDDSALYLCASSYAVAGPRETQYFGPGTRLLVL.

The chain employs TRBV5-1 and TRBJ2-5; no clear D gene. CDR3 length: 15 residues. Trimming stripped 4 bases from V and 1 base from J, with 14 bases between. Germline assignment: CDR1 SGHRS and CDR2 YFSETQ. The CDR3 is CASSRFPGAQETQYF. CDR3 coding DNA: TGCGCCAGCAGCCGTTTTCCAGGTGCCCAAGAGACCCAGTACTTC. The whole variable domain, filled in from reference TRBV5-1 and TRBJ2-5, reads KAGVTQTPRYLIKTRGQQVTLSCSPISGHRSVSWYQQTPGQGLQFLFEYFSETQRNKGNFPGRFSGRQFSNSRSEMNVSTLELGDSALYLCASSRFPGAQETQYFGPGTRLLVL.

The chain links TRBV28 to TRBJ2-4; TRBD2 is a possible D gene (5 bases). The CDR3 length is 15 residues. The germline gives CDR1 MDHEN, CDR2 SYDVKM. Trimming pared 8 bases from V and 1 base from J, leaving 15 bases between. DNA of the CDR3: TGTGCCAGCCAAGAGGGTGGTCGGGCCAAAAACATTCAGTACTTC. Encoded protein: CASQEGGRAKNIQYF.

The V and J genes are TRBV5-1 and TRBJ1-1; maybe TRBD1 (6 bases). The CDR3 runs to 14 residues. The V end lost 0 bases, the J end lost 8 bases, and 14 bases lay between the germline ends. Germline V lookup: CDR1 SGHRS, CDR2 YFSETQ. CDR3 loop: CASSLVVGGQEAFF. In DNA, the CDR3 is TGCGCCAGCAGCTTGGTTGTGGGGGGCCAGGAAGCTTTCTTT.

The chain combines TRBV7-8 with TRBJ2-1; 12 bases map to TRBD2. The CDR3 is made up of 17 amino acids. Trimming took 5 bases from V and 6 from J; bases not matched to a gene: 11. The germline V gene encodes CDR1 SGHVS and CDR2 FQNEAQ. The CDR3 sequence: CASSLTGRTSGTNEQFF. CDR3 nucleotide sequence: TGTGCCAGCAGCCTGACCGGGAGGACTAGCGGGACCAATGAGCAGTTCTTC.

The J gene is TRBJ2-2, the V gene TRBV5-1, with D possibly matching TRBD1 (6 bases). CDR1 is SGHRS and CDR2 is YFSETQ in the germline V gene. The CDR3 consists of 16 residues. V was cut by 7 bases and J by 1 base, with 17 bases left in between. For the CDR3, the DNA is TGCGCCAGCTCACGATCCGGGACACTGAACACCGGGGAGCTGTTTTTT. It yields the protein CASSRSGTLNTGELFF.

This chain links TRBV10-3 with TRBJ1-2, with 8 bases fitting TRBD1. The J segment lost 8 bases and the V segment lost 9 bases, leaving 8 bases of the junction unmatched. CDR3 size: 12 residues. Germline V gene sequence: CDR1 ENHRY, CDR2 SYGVKD. CDR3 nucleotide sequence: TGTGCCATAAAACAGGGGGTGGAAGGCTACACCTTC. Translating gives CAIKQGVEGYTF.

The chain couples TRBV19 to TRBJ1-1, with 8 bases aligning to TRBD1. There are 12 residues in the CDR3. Germline assignment: CDR1 LNHDA and CDR2 SQIVND (reference sequence). V trimming: 5 bases; J trimming: 5 bases; junction bases outside the gene matches: 1. The CDR3 is CASSGQGTEAFF. Written as DNA, the CDR3 is TGTGCCAGTAGTGGACAGGGTACTGAAGCTTTCTTT.

This clone was seen once. The chain has TRBV19 and TRBJ2-2; 9 bases line up with TRBD2. Germline V CDR1 and CDR2: LNHDA, SQIVND (reference sequence). The CDR3 runs 17 residues. V lost 3 bases, J lost 6 bases, and 11 bases stayed unmatched. The CDR3 DNA reads TGTGCCAGTAGTATGGGGCGGCTAGCGGGAAAGGCCGGGGAGCTGTTTTTT. This codes for CASSMGRLAGKAGELFF.

The chain couples TRBV14 to TRBJ2-1, with 8 bases fitting TRBD2. The trim removed 6 bases at V and 5 bases at J, leaving 9 bases unmatched. The CDR3 runs 15 residues. CDR1 SGHDN and CDR2 FVKESK come from the germline V gene. The CDR3 DNA sequence: TGTGCCAGCAGTCTGTGGGCGGGAGGACACAATGAGCAGTTCTTC. This sequence encodes CASSLWAGGHNEQFF.

This clone showed up just once. The gene calls are TRBV10-3 and TRBJ2-7; perhaps TRBD1 as D (5 bases). Germline V lookup: CDR1 ENHRY, CDR2 SYGVKD. V dropped 3 bases and J dropped 7 bases, with 22 bases sitting between them. This CDR3 comprises 16 residues. The CDR3 DNA is TGTGCCATCAGTGAATTCGTATCGGACACCCTCGCTGAGCAGTACTTC. It specifies CAISEFVSDTLAEQYF.

This chain uses TRBV7-2 with TRBJ2-1; 7 nucleotides agree with TRBD2. CDR3 length: 15 residues. Losses at the gene ends were 3 bases for V and 1 base for J; bases not matched to a gene: 3. Germline V gene sequence: CDR1 SGHTA, CDR2 FQGNSA. CDR3 protein: CASSFGEGSYNEQFF. For the CDR3, the DNA is TGTGCCAGCAGCTTTGGGGAGGGGTCCTACAATGAGCAGTTCTTC.

The V gene is TRBV2, the J gene TRBJ2-5; D possibly matches TRBD1 or TRBD2 (6 bases each). Per germline, CDR1 SNHLY and CDR2 FYNNEI. Trimming removed 4 bases from V and 7 bases from J, with 13 bases in between. There are 13 residues in the CDR3. The CDR3 is CASSATGGGTQYF. CDR3 coding DNA: TGTGCCAGCAGTGCTACCGGGGGCGGGACCCAGTACTTC.

The rearrangement joins TRBV27 to TRBJ2-1; no reliable D call. CDR1 is MNHEY and CDR2 is SMNVEV in the germline V gene (reference sequence). Trimming removed 6 bases from V and 10 bases from J, with 10 bases in between. CDR3 size: 11 residues. The CDR3 DNA reads TGTGCCAGCAGAAGCTTAAGGGAGCAGTTCTTC. Encoded protein: CASRSLREQFF.

A note on this clone: The sample contains more than one DNA sequence encoding this CDR3. The gene calls are TRBV9 and TRBJ2-1; D is possibly TRBD1 (6 bases). Trimming removed 0 bases from V and 5 bases from J, with 9 bases in between. The V gene's germline CDR1 is SGDLS and CDR2 YYNGEE. CDR3 length: 14 amino acids. The chain's CDR3 is CASSVVGQNNEQFF. CDR3 nucleotide sequence: TGTGCCAGCAGCGTAGTAGGACAGAACAATGAGCAGTTCTTC.

The chain is built from TRBV11-2 and TRBJ2-5, with TRBD1 matching 10 bases. The CDR3 contains 15 residues. J lost 4 bases, V lost 5 bases, and 7 bases had no gene match. Germline CDR1 reads SGHAT; CDR2 reads FQNNGV. The CDR3 DNA reads as TGTGCCAGCAGCCGTGACAGGGGGCTGGGAGAGACCCAGTACTTC. This codes for CASSRDRGLGETQYF.

This chain uses TRBV27 with TRBJ1-1; TRBD1 might be the D (6 bases). This CDR3 is built from 13 residues. Trimming left V 4 bases short and J 7 bases short, with 13 bases between. In germline, CDR1 is MNHEY, CDR2 SMNVEV (reference sequence). In nucleotides, the CDR3 is TGTGCCAGCAGTTATGGCAGGGGAGGTGAAGCTTTCTTT. Translation gives CASSYGRGGEAFF.

The rearrangement links TRBV29-1 to TRBJ1-1; D might be TRBD1 (5 bases). This CDR3 contains 12 residues. The V and J ends lost 6 bases and 0 bases respectively, with 8 bases between them. Germline CDR1 is SQVTM and CDR2 is ANQGSEA. The CDR3 nucleotides read TGCAGCGTGAAGGGGATGAACACTGAAGCTTTCTTT. Protein product: CSVKGMNTEAFF.

V usage is TRBV7-3 and J usage is TRBJ2-5, with D possibly TRBD2 on 6 matching bases. Trimming cost V 4 bases and J 5 bases, with 17 bases left between them. Germline V lookup: CDR1 SGHTA, CDR2 FQGTGA. The CDR3 has 15 amino acids. For the CDR3, the DNA is TGTGCCAGCAGCTCGACCCCGGGAGTAGAGGAGACCCAGTACTTC. Its translation is CASSSTPGVEETQYF. Based on the CDR3 plus reference TRBV7-3 and TRBJ2-5, the full variable domain is GAGVSQTPSNKVTEKGKYVELRCDPISGHTALYWYRQSLGQGPEFLIYFQGTGAADDSGLPNDRFFAVRPEGSVSTLKIQRTERGDSAVYLCASSSTPGVEETQYFGPGTRLLVL.

The rearrangement joins TRBV29-1 to TRBJ1-1, with a possible D match to TRBD1 (5 bases). Germline V gene data show CDR1 as SQVTM and CDR2 as ANQGSEA. Deletions cut 2 bases from V and 6 bases from J, with 10 bases between. This CDR3 comprises 12 residues. CDR3 protein: CSVETGRPEAFF. The CDR3, as DNA: TGCAGCGTTGAAACGGGACGGCCTGAAGCTTTCTTT.

The V gene is TRBV9, the J gene TRBJ2-1; D gene ambiguous. Germline CDR1 reads SGDLS; CDR2 reads YYNGEE. The CDR3 has 18 residues. V was pared by 3 bases and J by 0 bases, with 19 bases between. CDR3 loop: CASSEPSTADPSYNEQFF. The CDR3 DNA follows: TGTGCCAGCAGCGAGCCCTCCACCGCGGACCCCTCCTACAATGAGCAGTTCTTC.

The V gene is TRBV29-1, the J gene TRBJ2-2, with 7 bases aligning to TRBD2. CDR1 and CDR2 from the germline V gene are SQVTM and ANQGSEA. This CDR3 has 13 residues. Trimming at V came to 4 bases and at J to 5 bases, leaving 4 bases not matched to a gene. The CDR3 protein is CSVGEGGTGELFF. Written as DNA, the CDR3 is TGCAGCGTTGGGGAGGGAGGGACCGGGGAGCTGTTTTTT.

This clone was seen only once. This chain connects TRBV5-1 to TRBJ2-2; 12 bases agree with TRBD2. CDR3 length equals 17 residues. The junction had 9 bases not matched to a gene; V was cut back by 3 bases and J by 6 bases. CDR1 is SGHRS and CDR2 is YFSETQ in the germline V gene. CDR3 region: CASSWALAGGPAGELFF. The CDR3 DNA reads TGCGCCAGCAGCTGGGCCCTAGCGGGAGGGCCGGCCGGGGAGCTGTTTTTT. The whole variable domain, remainder taken from reference TRBV5-1 and TRBJ2-2, is KAGVTQTPRYLIKTRGQQVTLSCSPISGHRSVSWYQQTPGQGLQFLFEYFSETQRNKGNFPGRFSGRQFSNSRSEMNVSTLELGDSALYLCASSWALAGGPAGELFFGEGSRLTVL.

Concerning this clone: Other DNA sequences from this sample encode an identical CDR3 as well. V is TRBV5-1 and J is TRBJ2-7; 10 bases agree with TRBD2. This CDR3 spans 15 amino acids. Trimming removed 0 bases from V and 7 bases from J; junction bases left unmatched: 7. Germline V gene sequence: CDR1 SGHRS, CDR2 YFSETQ. This CDR3 reads CASSLGASGSYEQYF. The CDR3 DNA reads as TGCGCCAGCAGCTTGGGCGCTAGCGGGAGTTATGAGCAGTACTTC.

A note on this clone: Other nucleotide sequences from this sample produce the same CDR3. This chain joins TRBV5-1 and TRBJ2-7; 12 bases are a match to TRBD2. CDR1 and CDR2 (germline): SGHRS, YFSETQ. The V and J ends lost 4 bases and 2 bases, in that order; junction bases with no gene match: 4. This CDR3 contains 15 residues. The CDR3: CASSPRLAGAYEQYF. CDR3 sequence (DNA): TGCGCCAGCAGCCCCAGACTAGCGGGAGCCTACGAGCAGTACTTC. Combining the CDR3 with reference TRBV5-1 and TRBJ2-7 gives the whole variable domain KAGVTQTPRYLIKTRGQQVTLSCSPISGHRSVSWYQQTPGQGLQFLFEYFSETQRNKGNFPGRFSGRQFSNSRSEMNVSTLELGDSALYLCASSPRLAGAYEQYFGPGTRLTVT.

CDR3 sequence reads: CASSLESRGLLAYEQYF. The CDR3, as DNA: TGCGCCAGCAGCTTAGAGTCTAGGGGCCTGTTAGCCTACGAGCAGTACTTC. The chain links TRBV5-1 to TRBJ2-7; possibly TRBD1 for D (5 bases). Trimming pared 2 bases from V and 2 bases from J, leaving 20 bases between. Germline lookup yields CDR1 SGHRS and CDR2 YFSETQ. The CDR3 consists of 17 residues.

This rearrangement joins TRBV4-3 to TRBJ1-3, with D possibly being TRBD1 (5 bases). The CDR3 runs to 15 residues. The V end lost 0 bases, the J end lost 3 bases, and 9 bases lay between the germline ends. Germline CDR1 reads LGHNA; CDR2 reads YSLEER. CDR3 sequence: CASSQELGLGNTIYF. Written as DNA, the CDR3 is TGCGCCAGCAGCCAAGAACTGGGGCTTGGAAACACCATATATTTT.

For this clone: Within the sample, other DNA sequences also encode this same CDR3. This chain connects TRBV20-1 to TRBJ1-2; no clear D. Germline V CDR1 and CDR2: DFQATT, SNEGSKA (reference sequence). V gave up 3 bases and J gave up 5 bases, with 7 bases separating them. The CDR3 spans 11 residues. In DNA form, the CDR3 reads TGCAGTGCTAGGATCGGATATGGCTACACCTTC. This encodes CSARIGYGYTF.